This is a list of T cell receptor beta chains from one sample in a study of T cell repertoires in cytomegalovirus infection. The antigens for these receptors are not known. TCRdb fed the reads into MiXCR, producing one record per CDR3 protein. The sample includes approximately 120,000 distinct CDR3 sequences, approximately 28% of them seen just once. The sample was CD8+ T cells from cultured PBMCs, taken from culture after CMV antigen stimulation. The receptors were sampled from a human donor in good health (CMV status not recorded). Some clones in this sample may be carry-over from other donors' samples. The conserved cysteine and the conserved F or W are not part of the CDR3 here. Fields, in order: D gene, V gene, J gene, CDR3 protein. D genes are given only for firm matches.

>TRBD1|TRBV7-6|TRBJ2-1
ASSFQTGSPYNEQF
>.|TRBV9|TRBJ2-3
ASNITGGHTDTQY
>.|TRBV6-6|TRBJ1-1
ASSSNDGSTEAF
>TRBD1|TRBV7-6|TRBJ1-1
ASSQTGGEYTEAF
>.|TRBV20-1|TRBJ1-1
SARSPTEAF
>TRBD1|TRBV12-3/TRBV12-4|TRBJ2-1
ASSSLQGKSSYNEQF
>TRBD2|TRBV6-5|TRBJ2-3
ASSPFYTSDDTQY
>.|TRBV2|TRBJ2-2
ASFKNTGELF
>.|TRBV12-3/TRBV12-4|TRBJ1-2
ASSSTGNYGYT
>TRBD1|TRBV6-5|TRBJ2-2
ASRDIQGARKTGELF
>.|TRBV4-1|TRBJ2-1
ASSQSGGTALNEQF
>.|TRBV7-6|TRBJ1-5
ASSLYAPTGQPQH
>TRBD2|TRBV12-3/TRBV12-4|TRBJ2-3
ASSFGLAGGISTDTQY
>TRBD1|TRBV7-9|TRBJ2-6
ASSPWTGSGANVLT
>.|TRBV5-4|TRBJ2-1
ASSLEVRVDEQF
>.|TRBV5-6|TRBJ1-1
ASSVDRTEAF
>.|TRBV7-9|TRBJ1-6
ASSLDEGWHSPLH
>.|TRBV27|TRBJ2-5
ASSPTRETQY
>.|TRBV5-4|TRBJ1-3
ASSLGHGNTIY
>.|TRBV7-9|TRBJ1-1
ASSRSPGPEAF
>.|TRBV6-6|TRBJ2-5
ASMAGQETQY
>.|TRBV18|TRBJ1-1
ASSPFPYPYSTEAF
>.|TRBV11-2|TRBJ2-5
ASSLVPKTSQETQY
>.|TRBV15|TRBJ2-5
ATSRDERSRETQY
>.|TRBV7-8|TRBJ2-1
ASSLEHRLFRNEQF
>TRBD1|TRBV4-2|TRBJ1-1
ASIGTGTEAF
>.|TRBV5-1|TRBJ2-7
ASSLIQTSYEQY
>.|TRBV28|TRBJ2-3
ASSFQLGGRDTQY
>.|TRBV12-3/TRBV12-4|TRBJ2-5
ASSFGGGRPTQY